These T cell receptor beta chains were read from a single sample in a study of T cell repertoires and HLA-DP antigens. The antigens these receptors bind are not known. Measured with immunoSEQ multiplex PCR; TCRdb has only the in-frame clones, and not every one. The table shows approximately 89,000 clones, with approximately 86% occurring only once. The sequencing input was CD4+ T cells from PBMCs. The origin of the receptors is a man between 50 and 59 years old in good health and CMV-seronegative. CDR3s include the opening cysteine and the closing phenylalanine or tryptophan. A D gene is named only where the DNA matches it firmly. Part of the rows lack a size; the others show once, few, many or a class for expanded clones.

J: TRBJ1-1; V: TRBV30; size: NA; D: NA; DNA: TGTGCCTGGAGTGTAAAGGGGGATAGCGCTGAAGCTTTCTTT; CDR3: CAWSVKGDSAEAFF
J: TRBJ2-5; V: TRBV18; size: NA; D: TRBD2; DNA: TGTGCCAGCTCCCAGGGACTACAAGAGACCCAGTACTTC; CDR3: CASSQGLQETQYF
J: TRBJ2-1; V: TRBV19; size: once; D: NA; DNA: TGTGCCAGTAGCTACCCCTCGGGGATTGAGCAGTTCTTC; CDR3: CASSYPSGIEQFF
J: TRBJ1-3; V: TRBV5-6; size: NA; D: TRBD1; DNA: TGTGCCAGCAGCTCATATGCATACGGGACAGGTTCGGGGGGAAACACCATATATTTT; CDR3: CASSSYAYGTGSGGNTIYF
J: TRBJ1-5; V: TRBV27; size: NA; D: NA; DNA: TGTGCCAGCAGTTTTTCCAGGCTTCAGCCCCAGCATTTT; CDR3: CASSFSRLQPQHF
J: TRBJ1-1; V: TRBV4-3; size: NA; D: NA; DNA: TGCGCCAGCAGCCAAGCCCCCGGGACACGAGCTTTCTTT; CDR3: CASSQAPGTRAFF
J: TRBJ1-6; V: TRBV6-4; size: once; D: NA; DNA: TGTGCCAGCAGTGAAGGACTCATCTTAGGTTCACCCCTCCACTTT; CDR3: CASSEGLILGSPLHF
J: TRBJ2-1; V: TRBV9; size: NA; D: TRBD2; DNA: TGTGCCAGCAGCGTAGCGAGCGGGGGGGCTAATGAGCAGTTCTTC; CDR3: CASSVASGGANEQFF
J: TRBJ2-4; V: TRBV12-5; size: NA; D: NA; DNA: TGTGCTAGTGCCCCCTCTAGTGACATTCAGTACTTC; CDR3: CASAPSSDIQYF
J: TRBJ1-1; V: TRBV30; size: NA; D: NA; DNA: TGTGCCTGGAGTTTTATGAGGAACACTGAAGCTTTCTTT; CDR3: CAWSFMRNTEAFF
J: TRBJ2-3; V: TRBV7-2; size: few; D: TRBD1; DNA: TGTGCCAGCACAAACAGGGGCCCCACAGATACGCAGTATTTT; CDR3: CASTNRGPTDTQYF
J: TRBJ1-2; V: TRBV5-8; size: few; D: NA; DNA: TGTGCCAGCAGCTTGGTCCAGGGCGAGAGGCATGGCTACACCTTC; CDR3: CASSLVQGERHGYTF
J: TRBJ2-7; V: TRBV5-4; size: NA; D: TRBD1; DNA: TGTGCCAGCAGCTTGGACCCCACAGGGGGCATTTCCTACGAGCAGTACTTC; CDR3: CASSLDPTGGISYEQYF
J: TRBJ2-7; V: TRBV15; size: NA; D: TRBD2; DNA: TGTGCCACCAGCAGAGGGGAGGGCCGGGGGGAGCAGTACTTC; CDR3: CATSRGEGRGEQYF
J: TRBJ1-1; V: TRBV7-2; size: NA; D: NA; DNA: TGTGCCAGCAGCCCGGAGGGAGCTAGGGGGAACACTGAAGCTTTCTTT; CDR3: CASSPEGARGNTEAFF
J: TRBJ2-7; V: TRBV29-1; size: NA; D: TRBD2; DNA: TGCAGCGTTGAGGGGACTAGAACCTACGAGCAGTACTTC; CDR3: CSVEGTRTYEQYF
J: TRBJ1-5; V: TRBV2; size: NA; D: NA; DNA: TGTGCCAGCAGTGATGGAGGAAATCAGCCCCAGCATTTT; CDR3: CASSDGGNQPQHF
J: TRBJ1-5; V: TRBV30; size: many; D: NA; DNA: TGTGCCTGGAGTGTTCTACGGACCCAGCCCCAGCATTTT; CDR3: CAWSVLRTQPQHF
J: TRBJ1-3; V: TRBV5-1; size: NA; D: TRBD1; DNA: TGCGCCAGCAGCTCGACAGGGACTGGAAACACCATATATTTT; CDR3: CASSSTGTGNTIYF
J: TRBJ2-5; V: TRBV2; size: NA; D: TRBD2; DNA: TGTGCCAGCAGTCCGGGACTAGGGGGGGAGACCCAGTACTTC; CDR3: CASSPGLGGETQYF
J: TRBJ2-7; V: TRBV19; size: NA; D: NA; DNA: TGTGCCAGTAGTAAGAGCTCCTACGAGCAGTACTTC; CDR3: CASSKSSYEQYF
J: TRBJ2-4; V: TRBV9; size: NA; D: NA; DNA: TGTGCCAGCAGCGTAGAGGTCAGCAAAAACATTCAGTACTTC; CDR3: CASSVEVSKNIQYF
J: TRBJ2-1; V: TRBV13; size: once; D: TRBD2; DNA: TGTGCCAGCTTTAGCGGGAGTCTGTACAATGAGCAGTTCTTC; CDR3: CASFSGSLYNEQFF
J: TRBJ2-7; V: TRBV7-9; size: NA; D: NA; DNA: TGTGCCAGCAGCTTACAGGGTTACGAGCAGTACTTC; CDR3: CASSLQGYEQYF
J: TRBJ1-2; V: TRBV15; size: NA; D: NA; DNA: TGTGCCACCAGCAAACCTCAGGGGCGGCGGGGGTATGGCTACACCTTC; CDR3: CATSKPQGRRGYGYTF
J: TRBJ2-1; V: TRBV18; size: NA; D: TRBD1; DNA: TGTGCCAGCTCACCACAGGGGGGACTGGGGACAGGCACCTACAATGAGCAGTTCTTC; CDR3: CASSPQGGLGTGTYNEQFF
J: TRBJ1-1; V: TRBV2; size: NA; D: NA; DNA: TGTGCCAGCAGTGAAGCTATGACCCTGAACACTGAAGCTTTCTTT; CDR3: CASSEAMTLNTEAFF
J: TRBJ2-7; V: TRBV27; size: NA; D: TRBD2; DNA: TGTGCCAGCAGTCCCATTACGATTAGCGGGACGGTAGGCGAGCAGTACTTC; CDR3: CASSPITISGTVGEQYF
J: TRBJ2-7; V: TRBV7-2; size: once; D: NA; DNA: TGTGCCAGCAGCGCATCCTTTGGAGGGAACGAGCAGTACTTC; CDR3: CASSASFGGNEQYF
J: TRBJ2-2; V: TRBV25-1; size: NA; D: TRBD1; DNA: TGTGCCAGCAGTGTTCCCGGGACAGGGGGCGGGGAGCTGTTTTTT; CDR3: CASSVPGTGGGELFF
J: TRBJ1-1; V: TRBV25-1; size: NA; D: TRBD1; DNA: TGTGCCAGCGCCCGGACAGGGTTAACTGAAGCTTTCTTT; CDR3: CASARTGLTEAFF
J: TRBJ1-2; V: TRBV7-2; size: NA; D: TRBD1; DNA: TGTGCCAGCAGCGAGACAGGGGGATATGGCTACACCTTC; CDR3: CASSETGGYGYTF
J: TRBJ2-3; V: TRBV11-3; size: once; D: NA; DNA: TGTGCCAGCGGGCCGGGCGGGATGTCATCAGATACGCAGTATTTT; CDR3: CASGPGGMSSDTQYF
J: TRBJ2-2; V: TRBV5-4; size: NA; D: NA; DNA: TGTGCCAGCAGCTTGATGGGCTCGGGTAGGGAGCTGTTTTTT; CDR3: CASSLMGSGRELFF
J: TRBJ2-7; V: TRBV5-1; size: NA; D: NA; DNA: TGCGCCAGCAGCCCGGACACAGCCTACGAGCAGTACTTC; CDR3: CASSPDTAYEQYF
J: TRBJ2-7; V: TRBV29-1; size: few; D: TRBD1; DNA: TGCAGCGGAAGCCGGGACAGGGGTTTCGAGCAGTACTTC; CDR3: CSGSRDRGFEQYF
J: TRBJ1-4; V: TRBV4-1; size: NA; D: TRBD1; DNA: TGCGCCAGCAGCCACCGGGACAGGGGGCTGTTTGAAAAACTGTTTTTT; CDR3: CASSHRDRGLFEKLFF
J: TRBJ2-1; V: TRBV7-2; size: once; D: NA; DNA: TGTGCCAGCAGCTTTTTAGATGAGCAGTTCTTC; CDR3: CASSFLDEQFF
J: TRBJ2-3; V: TRBV5-4; size: NA; D: NA; DNA: TGTGCCAGCAGCTTGGACACTCTCACAGATACGCAGTATTTT; CDR3: CASSLDTLTDTQYF
J: TRBJ2-7; V: TRBV4-3; size: NA; D: TRBD1; DNA: TGCGCCAGCAGCGTATGGGACAGGGACTACGAGCAGTACTTC; CDR3: CASSVWDRDYEQYF
J: TRBJ2-2; V: TRBV7-2; size: NA; D: NA; DNA: TGTGCCAGCAGCCCCAGCCTAGGGAGGAACACCGGGGAGCTGTTTTTT; CDR3: CASSPSLGRNTGELFF
J: TRBJ1-2; V: TRBV10-2; size: NA; D: NA; DNA: TGCGCCAGCAGTGGTGAGGGAAACAACTATGGCTACACCTTC; CDR3: CASSGEGNNYGYTF
J: TRBJ2-2; V: TRBV7-2; size: NA; D: TRBD2; DNA: TGTGCCAGCAGCTTGGGTAGCGGGGCGAACACCGGGGAGCTGTTTTTT; CDR3: CASSLGSGANTGELFF
J: TRBJ2-5; V: TRBV4-2; size: few; D: TRBD2; DNA: TGTGCCAGCAGCCCGAAACCGGGACTAGCTGAAGAGACCCAGTACTTC; CDR3: CASSPKPGLAEETQYF
J: TRBJ2-7; V: TRBV7-8; size: few; D: NA; DNA: TGTGCCAGCAGACGTACAGGGCCCTACGAGCAGTACTTC; CDR3: CASRRTGPYEQYF
J: TRBJ2-3; V: TRBV6-6; size: NA; D: NA; DNA: TGTGCCAGCAGGGAACAGGGAGGTACCTCAGATACGCAGTATTTT; CDR3: CASREQGGTSDTQYF
J: TRBJ2-3; V: TRBV5-8; size: NA; D: NA; DNA: TGTGCCAGCAGCTTGGCCGGGGCTACTAGGTACTATACGCAGTATTTT; CDR3: CASSLAGATRYYTQYF
J: TRBJ2-3; V: TRBV18; size: NA; D: TRBD1; DNA: TGTGCCAGCTCACCCGGACAGGGTGGAACAGATACGCAGTATTTT; CDR3: CASSPGQGGTDTQYF
J: TRBJ1-2; V: TRBV30; size: once; D: TRBD1; DNA: TGTGCCTGGAGTGTTGGGACAGCCAAGAGCTACACCTTC; CDR3: CAWSVGTAKSYTF
J: TRBJ2-1; V: TRBV7-2; size: NA; D: NA; DNA: TGTGCCAGCAGCCCCCCGGGGGATGGGTACAATGAGCAGTTCTTC; CDR3: CASSPPGDGYNEQFF
J: TRBJ1-5; V: TRBV30; size: NA; D: NA; DNA: TGTGCCTGGACGCGCGCGGGGAATCAGCCCCAGCATTTT; CDR3: CAWTRAGNQPQHF
J: TRBJ2-5; V: TRBV28; size: NA; D: TRBD2; DNA: TGTGCCAGCACTGTCGGGGGGTGGCAAGAGACCCAGTACTTC; CDR3: CASTVGGWQETQYF
J: TRBJ2-7; V: TRBV7-2; size: few; D: TRBD2; DNA: TGTGCCAGCAGCTTAAGACTAGCGGGGGGGTACGAGCAGTACTTC; CDR3: CASSLRLAGGYEQYF
J: TRBJ2-3; V: TRBV7-8; size: NA; D: TRBD2; DNA: TGTGCCAGCAGCTCGGGGGGACTAAAAACCGCCCGAGATACGCAGTATTTT; CDR3: CASSSGGLKTARDTQYF
J: TRBJ2-1; V: TRBV6-1; size: few; D: NA; DNA: TGTGCCAGTAGGGGGGGTTACAATGAGCAGTTCTTC; CDR3: CASRGGYNEQFF
J: TRBJ1-5; V: TRBV5-6; size: once; D: NA; DNA: TGTGCCAGCAGCTTACAGGGAGGAAATCAGCCCCAGCATTTT; CDR3: CASSLQGGNQPQHF
J: TRBJ2-1; V: TRBV4-3; size: NA; D: NA; DNA: TGCGCCAGCAGCCAAGATCGGCAAAATGAGCAGTTCTTC; CDR3: CASSQDRQNEQFF
J: TRBJ2-7; V: TRBV18; size: NA; D: NA; DNA: TGTGCCAGCTCACTCAGCCCTGAGAGGGAGCAGTACTTC; CDR3: CASSLSPEREQYF
J: TRBJ1-2; V: TRBV15; size: few; D: NA; DNA: TGTGCCACCAGCCGAAGGGGGTTTGGCTACACCTTC; CDR3: CATSRRGFGYTF
J: TRBJ2-7; V: TRBV5-6; size: NA; D: NA; DNA: TGTGCCAGCAGCTTATTCAGGGGTTACTACGAGCAGTACTTC; CDR3: CASSLFRGYYEQYF